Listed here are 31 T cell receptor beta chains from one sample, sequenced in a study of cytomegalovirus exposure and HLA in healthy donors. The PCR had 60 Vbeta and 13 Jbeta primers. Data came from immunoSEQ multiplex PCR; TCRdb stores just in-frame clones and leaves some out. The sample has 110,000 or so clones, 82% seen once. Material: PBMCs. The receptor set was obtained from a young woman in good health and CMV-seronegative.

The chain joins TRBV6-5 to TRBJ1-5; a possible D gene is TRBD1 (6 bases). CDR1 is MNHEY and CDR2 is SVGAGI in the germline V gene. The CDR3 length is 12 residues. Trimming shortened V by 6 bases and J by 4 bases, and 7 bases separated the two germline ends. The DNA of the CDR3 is TGTGCCAGCAGAACAGGGAATCAGCCCCAGCATTTT. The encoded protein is CASRTGNQPQHF.

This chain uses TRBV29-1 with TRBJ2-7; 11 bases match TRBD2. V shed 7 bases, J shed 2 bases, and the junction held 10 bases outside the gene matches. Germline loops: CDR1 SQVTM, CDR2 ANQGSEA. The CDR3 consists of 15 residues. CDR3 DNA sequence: TGCAGCGCCGAAACAGGGACTAGCGGTACCTACGAGCAGTACTTC. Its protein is CSAETGTSGTYEQYF.

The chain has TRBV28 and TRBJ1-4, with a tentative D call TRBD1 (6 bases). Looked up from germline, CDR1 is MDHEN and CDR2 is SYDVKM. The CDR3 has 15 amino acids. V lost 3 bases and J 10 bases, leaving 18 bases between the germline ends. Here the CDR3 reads CASSLNQGQTVKLFF. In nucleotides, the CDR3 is TGTGCCAGCAGTTTGAATCAGGGGCAAACGGTAAAACTGTTTTTT.

CDR3 loop: CASNPGGPRTDTQYF. The CDR3 nucleotides read TGTGCCAGCAACCCGGGGGGGCCTCGCACAGATACGCAGTATTTT. This chain joins TRBV2 and TRBJ2-3, with TRBD2 matching over 8 bases. Trimming took 7 bases from V and 1 from J; bases not matched to a gene: 7. This CDR3 spans 15 amino acids. CDR1 SNHLY and CDR2 FYNNEI come from the germline V gene.

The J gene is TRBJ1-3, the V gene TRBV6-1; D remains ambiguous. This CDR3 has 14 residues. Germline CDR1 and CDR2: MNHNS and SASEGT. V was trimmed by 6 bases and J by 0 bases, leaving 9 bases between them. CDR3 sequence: CASRRTISGNTIYF. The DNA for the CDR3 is TGTGCCAGCAGGCGTACCATCTCTGGAAACACCATATATTTT.

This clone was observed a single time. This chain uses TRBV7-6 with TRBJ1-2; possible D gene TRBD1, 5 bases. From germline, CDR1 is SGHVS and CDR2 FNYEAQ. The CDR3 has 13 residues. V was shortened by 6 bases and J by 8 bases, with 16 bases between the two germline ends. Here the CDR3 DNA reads TGTGCCAGCAGTTTAAGACGGGGGGAGGGCTACACCTTC. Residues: CASSLRRGEGYTF.

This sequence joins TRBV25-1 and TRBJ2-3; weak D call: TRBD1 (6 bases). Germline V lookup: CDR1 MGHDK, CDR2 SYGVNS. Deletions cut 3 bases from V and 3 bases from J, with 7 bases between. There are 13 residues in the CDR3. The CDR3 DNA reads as TGTGCCAGCAGTGACAGGGGTACAGATACGCAGTATTTT. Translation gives CASSDRGTDTQYF.

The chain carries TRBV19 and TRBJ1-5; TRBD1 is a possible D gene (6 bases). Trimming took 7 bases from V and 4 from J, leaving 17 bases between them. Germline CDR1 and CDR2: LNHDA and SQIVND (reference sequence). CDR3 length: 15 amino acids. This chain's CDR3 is CASTPDSLWNQPQHF. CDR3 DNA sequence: TGTGCCAGTACTCCGGACAGTCTATGGAATCAGCCCCAGCATTTT.

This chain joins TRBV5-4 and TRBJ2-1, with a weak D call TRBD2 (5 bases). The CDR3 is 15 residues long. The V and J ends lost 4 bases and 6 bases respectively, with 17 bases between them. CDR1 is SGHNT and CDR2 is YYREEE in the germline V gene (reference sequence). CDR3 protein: CASSPRGSLGNEQFF. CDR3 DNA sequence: TGTGCCAGCAGCCCTCGGGGTAGCCTAGGCAATGAGCAGTTCTTC.

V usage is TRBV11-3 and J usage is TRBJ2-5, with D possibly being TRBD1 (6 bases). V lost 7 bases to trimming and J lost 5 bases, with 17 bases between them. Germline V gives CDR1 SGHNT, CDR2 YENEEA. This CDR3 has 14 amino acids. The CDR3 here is CASMLQGSGETQYF. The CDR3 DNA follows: TGTGCCAGCATGTTACAGGGATCGGGCGAGACCCAGTACTTC.

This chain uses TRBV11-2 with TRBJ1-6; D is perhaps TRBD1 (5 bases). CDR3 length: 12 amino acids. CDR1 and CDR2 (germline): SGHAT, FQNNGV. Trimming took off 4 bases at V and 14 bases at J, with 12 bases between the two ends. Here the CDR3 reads CASSSGTFTLHF. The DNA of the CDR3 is TGTGCCAGCAGCTCTGGGACTTTTACCCTCCACTTT.

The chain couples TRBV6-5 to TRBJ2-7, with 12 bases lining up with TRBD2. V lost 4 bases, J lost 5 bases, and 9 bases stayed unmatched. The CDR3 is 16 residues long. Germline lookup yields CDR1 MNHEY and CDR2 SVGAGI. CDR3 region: CASSLWTSGNLDEQYF. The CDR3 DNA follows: TGTGCCAGCAGTTTATGGACTAGCGGGAACCTTGACGAGCAGTACTTC.

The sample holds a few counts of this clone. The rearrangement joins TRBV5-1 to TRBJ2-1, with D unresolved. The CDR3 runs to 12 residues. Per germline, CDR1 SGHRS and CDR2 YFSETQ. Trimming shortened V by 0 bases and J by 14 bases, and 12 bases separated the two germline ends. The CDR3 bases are TGCGCCAGCAGCTTGGATACTTTAGTGAAGTTCTTC. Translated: CASSLDTLVKFF.

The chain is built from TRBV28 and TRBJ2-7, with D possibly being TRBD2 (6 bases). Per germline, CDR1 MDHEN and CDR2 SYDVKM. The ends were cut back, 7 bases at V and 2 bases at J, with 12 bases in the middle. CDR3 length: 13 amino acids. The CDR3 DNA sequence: TGTGCCAGCAACTACGGGGGAACCTACGAGCAGTACTTC. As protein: CASNYGGTYEQYF.

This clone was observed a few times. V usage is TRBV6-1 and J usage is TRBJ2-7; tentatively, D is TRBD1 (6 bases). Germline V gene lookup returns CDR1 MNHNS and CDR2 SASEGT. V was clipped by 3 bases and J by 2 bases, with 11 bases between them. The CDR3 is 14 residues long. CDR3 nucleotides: TGTGCCAGCAGTGACTTTGGGGGCGCCTACGAGCAGTACGTC. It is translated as CASSDFGGAYEQYV.

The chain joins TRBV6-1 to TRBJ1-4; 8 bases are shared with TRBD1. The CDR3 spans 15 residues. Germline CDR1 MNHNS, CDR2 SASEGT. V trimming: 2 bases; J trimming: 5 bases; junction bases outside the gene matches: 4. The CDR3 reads CASSENRGENEKLFF. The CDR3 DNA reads TGTGCCAGCAGTGAAAACAGGGGGGAGAATGAAAAACTGTTTTTT.

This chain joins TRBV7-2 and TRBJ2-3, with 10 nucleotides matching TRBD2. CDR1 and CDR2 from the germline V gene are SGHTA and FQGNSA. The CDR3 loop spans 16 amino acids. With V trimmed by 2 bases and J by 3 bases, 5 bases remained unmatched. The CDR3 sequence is CASSLRTSGDTDTQYF. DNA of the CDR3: TGTGCCAGCAGCTTAAGGACTAGCGGAGATACAGATACGCAGTATTTT. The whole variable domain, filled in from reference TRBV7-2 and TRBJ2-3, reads GAGVSQSPSNKVTEKGKDVELRCDPISGHTALYWYRQSLGQGLEFLIYFQGNSAPDKSGLPSDRFSAERTGGSVSTLTIQRTQQEDSAVYLCASSLRTSGDTDTQYFGPGTRLTVL.

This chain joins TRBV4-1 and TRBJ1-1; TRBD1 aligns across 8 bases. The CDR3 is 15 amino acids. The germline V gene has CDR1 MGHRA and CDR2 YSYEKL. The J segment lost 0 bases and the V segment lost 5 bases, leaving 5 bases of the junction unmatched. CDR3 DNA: TGCGCCAGCAGCGAGGACAGGGTCCTGAACACTGAAGCTTTCTTT. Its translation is CASSEDRVLNTEAFF.

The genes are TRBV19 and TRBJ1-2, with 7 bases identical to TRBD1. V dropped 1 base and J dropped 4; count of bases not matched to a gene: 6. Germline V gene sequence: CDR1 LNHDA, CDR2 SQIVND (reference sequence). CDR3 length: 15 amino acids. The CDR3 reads CASSIAGTEGYGYTF. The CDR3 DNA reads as TGTGCCAGTAGTATAGCCGGGACAGAAGGCTATGGCTACACCTTC.

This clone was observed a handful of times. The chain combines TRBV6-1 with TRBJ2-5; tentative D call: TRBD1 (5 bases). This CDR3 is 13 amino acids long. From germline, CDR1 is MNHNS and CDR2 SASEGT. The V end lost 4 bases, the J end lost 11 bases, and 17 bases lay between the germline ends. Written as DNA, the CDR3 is TGTGCCAGCAGTGTATACATAGGGGAATCGCAGTACTTC. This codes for CASSVYIGESQYF.

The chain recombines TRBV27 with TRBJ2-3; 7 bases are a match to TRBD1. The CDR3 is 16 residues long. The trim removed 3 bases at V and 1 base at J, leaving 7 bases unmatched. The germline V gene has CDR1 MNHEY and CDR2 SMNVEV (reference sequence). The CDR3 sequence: CASSFIATGRTDTQYF. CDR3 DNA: TGTGCCAGCAGTTTCATTGCGACAGGGCGCACAGATACGCAGTATTTT.

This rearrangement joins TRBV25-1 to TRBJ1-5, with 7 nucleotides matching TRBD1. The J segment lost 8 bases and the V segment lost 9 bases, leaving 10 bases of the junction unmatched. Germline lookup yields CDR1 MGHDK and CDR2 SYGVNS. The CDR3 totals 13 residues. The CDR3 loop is CARETGFFEPQHF. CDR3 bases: TGTGCCAGGGAGACAGGGTTTTTCGAGCCCCAGCATTTT.

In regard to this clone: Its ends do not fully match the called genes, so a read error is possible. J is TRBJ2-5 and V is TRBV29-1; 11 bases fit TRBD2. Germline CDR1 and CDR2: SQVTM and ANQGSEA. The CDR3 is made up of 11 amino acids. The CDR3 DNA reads TGCAGCGTTGAGGGAGCTAGCGGGAGGAACTTC. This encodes CSVEGASGRNF.

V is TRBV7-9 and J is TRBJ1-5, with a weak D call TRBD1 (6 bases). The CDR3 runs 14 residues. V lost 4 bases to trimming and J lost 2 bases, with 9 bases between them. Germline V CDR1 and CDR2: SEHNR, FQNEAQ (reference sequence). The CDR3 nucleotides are TGTGCCAGCAGCTACGCAGGGGGCAATCAGCCCCAGCATTTT. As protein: CASSYAGGNQPQHF.

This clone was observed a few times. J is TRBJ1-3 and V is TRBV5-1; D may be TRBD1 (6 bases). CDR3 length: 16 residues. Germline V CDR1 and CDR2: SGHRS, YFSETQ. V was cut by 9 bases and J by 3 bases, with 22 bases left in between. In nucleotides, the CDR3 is TGCGCCACCCTACCCAACAGGGCGCGACGTGGAAACACCATATATTTT. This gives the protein CATLPNRARRGNTIYF.

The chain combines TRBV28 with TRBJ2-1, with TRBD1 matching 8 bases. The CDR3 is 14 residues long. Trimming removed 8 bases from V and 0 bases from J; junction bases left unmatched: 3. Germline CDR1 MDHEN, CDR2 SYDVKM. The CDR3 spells CASGTGYSYNEQFF. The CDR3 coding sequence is TGTGCCAGCGGGACAGGTTACTCCTACAATGAGCAGTTCTTC.

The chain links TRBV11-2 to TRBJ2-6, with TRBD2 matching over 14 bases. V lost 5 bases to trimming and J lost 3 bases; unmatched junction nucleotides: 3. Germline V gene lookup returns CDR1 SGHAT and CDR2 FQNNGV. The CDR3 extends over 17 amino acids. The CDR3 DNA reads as TGTGCCAGCAGCCACGGACTAGCGGGGGGTGGGGCCAACGTCCTGACTTTC. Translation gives CASSHGLAGGGANVLTF.

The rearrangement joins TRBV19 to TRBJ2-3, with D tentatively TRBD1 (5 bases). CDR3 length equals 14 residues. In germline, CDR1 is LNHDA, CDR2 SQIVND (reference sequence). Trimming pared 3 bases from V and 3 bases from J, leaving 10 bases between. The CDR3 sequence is CASSMTVLTDTQYF. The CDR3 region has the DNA TGTGCCAGTAGTATGACAGTTCTAACAGATACGCAGTATTTT.

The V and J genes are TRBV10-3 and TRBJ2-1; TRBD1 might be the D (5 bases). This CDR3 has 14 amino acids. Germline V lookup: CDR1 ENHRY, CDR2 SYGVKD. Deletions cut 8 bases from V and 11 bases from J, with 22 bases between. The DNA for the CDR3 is TGTGCCATCGGCCCCCGAGGTGGGCAGGGAAAGCAGTTCTTC. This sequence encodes CAIGPRGGQGKQFF.

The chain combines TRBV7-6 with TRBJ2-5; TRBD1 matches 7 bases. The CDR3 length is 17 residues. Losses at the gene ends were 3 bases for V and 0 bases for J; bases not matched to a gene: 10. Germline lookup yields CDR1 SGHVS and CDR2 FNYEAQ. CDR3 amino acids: CASSLFSPTGNQETQYF. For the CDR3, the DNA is TGTGCCAGCAGCTTGTTTTCCCCGACAGGGAACCAAGAGACCCAGTACTTC.

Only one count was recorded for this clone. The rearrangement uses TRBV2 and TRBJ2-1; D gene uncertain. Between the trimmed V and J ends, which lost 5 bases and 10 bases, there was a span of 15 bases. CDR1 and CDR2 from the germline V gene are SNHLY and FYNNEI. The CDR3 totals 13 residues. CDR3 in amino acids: CASSQGSDREQFF. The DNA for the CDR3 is TGTGCCAGCAGTCAAGGATCCGATCGGGAGCAGTTCTTC.